Below are 29 T cell receptor beta chains sequenced from a single sample in a study of T cell responses to AZD1222 COVID-19 vaccine. Sequencing used immunoSEQ multiplex PCR; TCRdb keeps in-frame clones, though not all of them. This table has 150,000 to 160,000 clones, about nine tenths appearing once. Specimen: peripheral blood, collected after recovery from COVID-19. The source of these receptors is an adult who had recovered from COVID-19.

With respect to this clone: In the same sample, other DNA sequences code for this CDR3. V is TRBV9 and J is TRBJ2-3; TRBD2 might be the D (6 bases). The germline V and J ends were trimmed by 1 base and 0 bases, with 6 bases remaining between them. This CDR3 contains 14 residues. Germline assignment: CDR1 SGDLS and CDR2 YYNGEE. The CDR3: CASSVSGSTDTQYF. Written as DNA, the CDR3 is TGTGCCAGCAGCGTAAGCGGGAGCACAGATACGCAGTATTTT.

The chain uses TRBV5-1 and TRBJ2-1; D might be TRBD1 (6 bases). Trimming took 4 bases from V and 0 from J, leaving 14 bases between them. CDR3 length: 16 amino acids. Germline CDR1 reads SGHRS; CDR2 reads YFSETQ. The CDR3 nucleotides read TGCGCCAGCAGCGTGGGACAACTTAGCTCCTACAATGAGCAGTTCTTC. Its protein is CASSVGQLSSYNEQFF.

The V gene is TRBV5-4, the J gene TRBJ2-7, with a tentative D call TRBD2 (5 bases). The germline V and J ends were trimmed by 1 base and 0 bases, with 11 bases remaining between them. Germline V gene sequence: CDR1 SGHNT, CDR2 YYREEE (reference sequence). The CDR3 contains 15 residues. The CDR3 coding sequence is TGTGCCAGCAGCTTGAAGAGCGGAAGCTCCTACGAGCAGTACTTC. The encoded protein is CASSLKSGSSYEQYF. The full variable domain, its missing parts supplied by reference TRBV5-4 and TRBJ2-7, is ETGVTQSPTHLIKTRGQQVTLRCSSQSGHNTVSWYQQALGQGPQFIFQYYREEENGRGNFPPRFSGLQFPNYSSELNVNALELDDSALYLCASSLKSGSSYEQYFGPGTRLTVT.

The rearrangement uses TRBV19 and TRBJ2-4; TRBD2 agrees at 13 bases. V lost 3 bases, J lost 4 bases, and 9 bases stayed unmatched. The V gene's germline CDR1 is LNHDA and CDR2 SQIVND (reference sequence). The CDR3 spans 18 residues. CDR3 protein: CASSMGLGLAGQKNIQYF. Written as DNA, the CDR3 is TGTGCCAGTAGTATGGGCCTGGGACTAGCGGGGCAAAAAAACATTCAGTACTTC.

The J gene is TRBJ1-5, the V gene TRBV28; D may be TRBD1 (5 bases). Germline assignment: CDR1 MDHEN and CDR2 SYDVKM. V lost 6 bases, J lost 0 bases, and 12 bases lay in between. The CDR3 has 15 residues. CDR3 coding DNA: TGTGCCAGCAGCCCCGGGGGGGATAGCAATCAGCCCCAGCATTTT. Amino acid sequence: CASSPGGDSNQPQHF.

V is TRBV4-2 and J is TRBJ2-1, with D unresolved. V was clipped by 1 base and J by 12 bases, with 13 bases between them. CDR1 and CDR2 from the germline V gene are LGHNA and YNFKEQ. CDR3 size: 13 residues. In nucleotides, the CDR3 is TGTGCCAGCAGCCAAGGGGCGGTTGGTGTGCAGTTCTTC. Translation: CASSQGAVGVQFF.

The chain joins TRBV18 to TRBJ2-2; TRBD2 matches at 7 bases. V was pared by 2 bases and J by 2 bases, with 5 bases of the junction left unmatched. Germline lookup yields CDR1 KGHSH and CDR2 LQKENI. This CDR3 region has 16 residues. In nucleotides, the CDR3 is TGTGCCAGCTCACCAATGGCTAGCGGTAACACCGGGGAGCTGTTTTTT. Encoded protein: CASSPMASGNTGELFF.

This clone is a singleton in its sample. The rearrangement joins TRBV27 to TRBJ2-2; 8 bases agree with TRBD2. V trimming: 3 bases; J trimming: 5 bases; junction bases outside the gene matches: 8. Looked up from germline, CDR1 is MNHEY and CDR2 is SMNVEV (reference sequence). This CDR3 contains 16 residues. DNA for the CDR3: TGTGCCAGCAGTTTTCTGGCGGGAGGACAGACCGGGGAGCTGTTTTTT. The encoded protein is CASSFLAGGQTGELFF.

The chain links TRBV7-2 to TRBJ1-2; D gene unclear. The germline V and J ends were trimmed by 4 bases and 0 bases, with 12 bases remaining between them. The germline V gene has CDR1 SGHTA and CDR2 FQGNSA. This CDR3 spans 15 amino acids. The CDR3 region is CASSSRLSTNYGYTF. CDR3 DNA: TGTGCCAGCAGCTCCCGACTGTCCACTAACTATGGCTACACCTTC.

The chain employs TRBV5-1 and TRBJ1-5; no definite D call. The V gene's germline CDR1 is SGHRS and CDR2 YFSETQ. The CDR3 is made up of 15 amino acids. Trimming removed 0 bases at V and 0 bases at J, with 7 bases between. In DNA form, the CDR3 reads TGCGCCAGCAGCTTGGACGGAGATAGCAATCAGCCCCAGCATTTT. This encodes CASSLDGDSNQPQHF.

This chain connects TRBV5-5 to TRBJ2-5, with D possibly being TRBD2 (5 bases). V shed 0 bases and J shed 3 bases, with 18 bases lying between them. Looked up from germline, CDR1 is SGHKS and CDR2 is YYEKEE (reference sequence). The CDR3 length is 17 residues. CDR3 DNA: TGTGCCAGCAGCTTGGGAGGCGCTGGTTACGGGGAAGAGACCCAGTACTTC. Its translation is CASSLGGAGYGEETQYF.

This clone was recorded only once. The rearrangement joins TRBV27 to TRBJ2-2; TRBD2 agrees at 8 bases. V lost 3 bases and J lost 5; bases outside the gene matches: 5. Germline V lookup: CDR1 MNHEY, CDR2 SMNVEV (reference sequence). This CDR3 spans 15 amino acids. The CDR3 nucleotides are TGTGCCAGCAGTTTCCAACTAGCGGATACCGGGGAGCTGTTTTTT. Translation gives CASSFQLADTGELFF.

The chain combines TRBV29-1 with TRBJ2-7; D is possibly TRBD1 or TRBD2 (5 bases each). The ends were cut back, 4 bases at V and 2 bases at J, with 9 bases in the middle. Germline V CDR1 and CDR2: SQVTM, ANQGSEA. The CDR3 loop spans 12 amino acids. The CDR3 region has the DNA TGCAGCGTTGCCCCGGGGCCCTACGAGCAGTACTTC. Amino acids: CSVAPGPYEQYF.

A few counts support this clone. The chain has TRBV25-1 and TRBJ1-6, with TRBD1 as a possible D gene (6 bases). This CDR3 region has 16 residues. The ends were cut back, 8 bases at V and 7 bases at J, with 21 bases in the middle. CDR1 MGHDK and CDR2 SYGVNS come from the germline V gene. CDR3 DNA: TGTGCCAGCGCTAGTGGGTTTCAGGGGCACAATTCACCCCTCCACTTT. It is translated as CASASGFQGHNSPLHF. Full variable domain (remainder filled in from reference TRBV25-1 and TRBJ1-6): EADIYQTPRYLVIGTGKKITLECSQTMGHDKMYWYQQDPGMELHLIHYSYGVNSTEKGDLSSESTVSRIRTEHFPLTLESARPSHTSQYLCASASGFQGHNSPLHFGNGTRLTVT.

The V gene is TRBV19, the J gene TRBJ2-3; no clear D. V lost 5 bases to trimming and J lost 3 bases, with 6 bases between them. The CDR3 length is 12 residues. Germline CDR1 and CDR2: LNHDA and SQIVND (reference sequence). The CDR3: CASSSATDTQYF. In DNA form, the CDR3 reads TGTGCCAGTAGTTCCGCGACAGATACGCAGTATTTT.

This chain connects TRBV18 to TRBJ1-1, with D perhaps TRBD1 (6 bases). The CDR3 consists of 13 residues. V lost 6 bases and J 5 bases, leaving 13 bases between the germline ends. Germline V gene data show CDR1 as KGHSH and CDR2 as LQKENI. CDR3 residues: CASSQGRETEAFF. The CDR3 nucleotides are TGTGCCAGCTCGCAGGGGCGCGAGACTGAAGCTTTCTTT.

V is TRBV18 and J is TRBJ2-1; D is perhaps TRBD1 (5 bases). Between the trimmed V and J ends, which lost 3 bases and 5 bases, there was a span of 5 bases. CDR1 KGHSH and CDR2 LQKENI come from the germline V gene. The CDR3 covers 12 residues. CDR3 DNA sequence: TGTGCCAGCTCACCGACAGACAATGAGCAGTTCTTC. It is translated as CASSPTDNEQFF.

This clone was observed a handful of times. The chain joins TRBV20-1 to TRBJ2-3; 9 bases align to TRBD2. V shed 3 bases and J 8 bases; nucleotides not matched to a gene: 6. The CDR3 spans 13 residues. The germline V gene encodes CDR1 DFQATT and CDR2 SNEGSKA (reference sequence). The CDR3 region has the DNA TGCAGTGCTAGTGAAGCGGGAGGCTCTACGCAGTATTTT. Translating it yields CSASEAGGSTQYF.

This chain links TRBV5-1 with TRBJ1-2; TRBD1 is a possible D gene (5 bases). The CDR3 runs to 15 residues. V lost 0 bases and J 2 bases, leaving 11 bases between the germline ends. Germline V gives CDR1 SGHRS, CDR2 YFSETQ. The chain's CDR3 is CASSLGQLVNYGYTF. The CDR3 DNA sequence: TGCGCCAGCAGCTTGGGACAGCTAGTAAACTATGGCTACACCTTC.

This clone was seen only a few times. V gene TRBV6-5 combines with J gene TRBJ2-7, with a weak D call TRBD2 (6 bases). V was cut by 7 bases and J by 3 bases, with 19 bases left in between. Germline CDR1 is MNHEY and CDR2 is SVGAGI. CDR3 length equals 15 residues. CDR3 amino acids: CASTSAGSDHYEQYF. CDR3 sequence (DNA): TGTGCCAGCACCTCTGCCGGGAGCGACCACTACGAGCAGTACTTC.

The V call is TRBV4-1, the J call TRBJ2-5; D not resolved. The CDR3 is 14 residues long. Germline CDR1 reads MGHRA; CDR2 reads YSYEKL. With 1 base removed from V and 1 base from J, the gap between germline ends came to 7 bases. CDR3 in amino acids: CASSQVVGQETQYF. CDR3 sequence (DNA): TGCGCCAGCAGCCAAGTTGTGGGCCAAGAGACCCAGTACTTC.

V and J are TRBV19 and TRBJ2-1; TRBD2 agrees at 9 bases. CDR3 length: 16 amino acids. V dropped 5 bases and J dropped 9; count of bases not matched to a gene: 14. Looked up from germline, CDR1 is LNHDA and CDR2 is SQIVND (reference sequence). CDR3 coding DNA: TGTGCCAGTAGTCTTCTAGCGGGAATTGGCATAGGTGAGCAGTTCTTC. Translating it yields CASSLLAGIGIGEQFF.

The chain joins TRBV6-5 to TRBJ1-2, with D hard to call. This CDR3 is built from 13 residues. Trimming cost V 2 bases and J 7 bases, with 11 bases left between them. Germline V lookup: CDR1 MNHEY, CDR2 SVGAGI. CDR3 nucleotide sequence: TGTGCCAGCAGTTACGACCTCGGGGTTGGCTACACCTTC. Protein product: CASSYDLGVGYTF.

The V call is TRBV24-1, the J call TRBJ2-3; D is possibly TRBD2 (5 bases). Deletions cut 4 bases from V and 6 bases from J, with 7 bases between. Germline assignment: CDR1 KGHDR and CDR2 SFDVKD. The CDR3 is 12 residues long. The CDR3 nucleotides are TGTGCCACCAGTGAAAGCGGCGATACGCAGTATTTT. Translation gives CATSESGDTQYF.

This chain uses TRBV4-2 with TRBJ2-3; D not certain. Germline-derived CDR1 and CDR2 are LGHNA and YNFKEQ. The CDR3 has 15 amino acids. V was cut by 0 bases and J by 5 bases, with 12 bases left in between. The CDR3 here is CASSQDSGVGDTQYF. CDR3 nucleotides: TGTGCCAGCAGCCAAGATAGTGGGGTGGGAGATACGCAGTATTTT.

The J gene is TRBJ2-7, the V gene TRBV5-1, with 7 bases lining up with TRBD1. Trimming removed 4 bases from V and 0 bases from J; junction bases left unmatched: 7. The CDR3 has 15 amino acids. The V gene's germline CDR1 is SGHRS and CDR2 YFSETQ. The CDR3 spells CASSHRQGNSYEQYF. In DNA, the CDR3 is TGCGCCAGCAGCCACCGACAGGGAAACTCCTACGAGCAGTACTTC.

The rearrangement joins TRBV19 to TRBJ2-3; TRBD1 aligns across 8 bases. The CDR3 length is 15 residues. With V trimmed by 6 bases and J by 0 bases, 5 bases remained unmatched. Germline V gene data show CDR1 as LNHDA and CDR2 as SQIVND (reference sequence). The CDR3 sequence is CASSRTGHSTDTQYF. Written as DNA, the CDR3 is TGTGCCAGTAGCCGGACAGGGCATAGCACAGATACGCAGTATTTT.

The J gene is TRBJ2-2, the V gene TRBV5-1, with 14 bases aligning to TRBD2. The germline V gene encodes CDR1 SGHRS and CDR2 YFSETQ. J gave up 3 bases and V 1 base, and 11 bases lay outside the gene matches. This CDR3 is 20 amino acids long. CDR3 bases: TGCGCCAGCAGCTTGAGTCCCGGGACTAGCGGGAGTGGGGACACCGGGGAGCTGTTTTTT. It encodes CASSLSPGTSGSGDTGELFF.

The V gene is TRBV3-1 (or the pseudogene TRBV3-2), the J gene TRBJ1-2, with D unresolved. The CDR3 has 12 amino acids. Germline loops: CDR1 LGHDT, CDR2 YNNKEL (reference sequence). Trimming left V 0 bases short and J 6 bases short, with 5 bases between. The CDR3 reads CASSQETNGYTF. The CDR3 DNA follows: TGTGCCAGCAGCCAAGAAACTAATGGCTACACCTTC.